Listed below are T cell receptor beta chains from one sample, sequenced in a study of somatic mutations in cytotoxic T cells in rheumatoid arthritis. Profiling relied on immunoSEQ multiplex PCR, and the TCRdb table lists in-frame clones only, not all of them. The data hold some 20,000 clones, with approximately 80% observed a single time. The sequencing input was CD8+ T cells sorted from blood. These TCRs come from an adult with rheumatoid arthritis. CDR3s leave out the opening cysteine and the closing phenylalanine or tryptophan.

TRBV19	TRBJ1-1	ACYRGSGMNTEAF
TRBV19	TRBJ1-1	ASSIARTGATEAF
TRBV30	TRBJ2-1	AWSGPGGEQF
TRBV9	TRBJ2-1	ASSVASGSGEQF
TRBV15	TRBJ1-4	ATSSGTTLNEKLF
TRBV7-3	TRBJ2-2	ASSFTGSPGELF
TRBV11-2	TRBJ2-7	ASSFSGRFSYEQY
TRBV25-1	TRBJ1-2	ASSYTRKDRYGYT
TRBV7-8	TRBJ2-7	ASSLSTSSYEQY
TRBV7-3	TRBJ2-3	ASSLGIAGGTDTQY
TRBV6-6	TRBJ2-7	ASSLYPKRSYEQY
TRBV27	TRBJ1-2	ASGDRAFYGYT
TRBV18	-	ASSPPEGGRYDEQY
TRBV30	TRBJ1-1	AWRGQGENTEAF
TRBV7-8	TRBJ1-4	ASSPPPGANEKLF
TRBV27	TRBJ1-1	ASSPWVTGGILEAF
TRBV5-1	TRBJ2-5	ASSLEPKETQY
TRBV6-1	TRBJ2-3	ATRRDTQY
TRBV15	TRBJ2-1	ATSSVGTASYNEQF
TRBV28	TRBJ1-3	ASSLFRQGLGNTIY
TRBV27	TRBJ2-1	ASRELGGGGALEQF
TRBV5-1	TRBJ1-1	ASQTGLGTEAF
TRBV6-6	TRBJ2-2	ASSYSKLSGELF
TRBV27	TRBJ1-3	ASSLGASGNTIY
TRBV2	TRBJ2-3	ASSEAKRTSTDTQY
TRBV9	TRBJ2-1	ASSTRVDEQF
TRBV13	TRBJ2-3	ASSLRLDLSDTQY
TRBV7-9	TRBJ2-7	ASSSMGLLREQY
TRBV18	TRBJ1-4	ASSPEKDRAFDEKLF
TRBV7-9	TRBJ1-4	ASSLVIGEKLF
TRBV7-9	TRBJ2-5	ASTNPARRRWETQY
TRBV4-1	TRBJ2-7	ASSQDVGQGSYEQY
TRBV9	TRBJ1-1	ASSVSSDWTEAF
TRBV19	TRBJ1-5	ASSRAGAEVNQPQH
TRBV9	TRBJ2-2	ASSVVVTGDTGELF
TRBV28	TRBJ1-2	ASSLTGAYGYT
TRBV19	TRBJ2-3	ASSLLAGAGTDTQY
TRBV7-6	TRBJ2-1	ASSLYLRGGYNEQF
TRBV19	TRBJ2-1	ASSIRGEQF
TRBV10-1	TRBJ2-1	ASSESTWTGNSYNEQF
TRBV9	TRBJ2-7	ASSAGQANYEQY
TRBV7-6	TRBJ2-3	ASSLARAWSTDTQY
TRBV12-5	TRBJ2-1	ASGLAKRDEQF
TRBV9	TRBJ2-1	ASSPARFLPSEQF
TRBV27	TRBJ2-3	ASSLRLANSDTQY
TRBV29-1	TRBJ1-2	SVGSPPGGTYGYT